This TCR beta chain was identified in a study of shared clonotypes between healthy human individuals. General study findings and limits: Rarefaction demonstrated incomplete sorted-subset sequencing despite large depth.

As to this clone: Its antigen is not known. Other DNA sequences in the sample encode the same CDR3.

For sorted subsets, 150 to 250 ng DNA per replicate equaled around 30,000 T cell genomes. Original handling: With immunoSEQ giving junction-only sequences and no quality scores, filtering differed. Sequenced by immunoSEQ multiplex PCR; TCRdb stores in-frame clones only, minus some. V and J calls and clone size are those listed in that table; D and trimming were worked out from the DNA. Altogether more than 2 million clones are present, about 94% being singletons, with the ten largest covering more than 1.5%. The junction had 3 bases not matched to a gene; V was cut back by 5 bases and J by 4 bases. Germline V lookup: CDR1 SEHNR, CDR2 FQNEAQ (reference sequence). The CDR3 extends over 14 amino acids. Cells designated naive CD8 were CD45RO-negative and were positively selected for CCR7, with terminally differentiated effector memory CD45RA+ cells excluded. All donors qualified as healthy HIV-negative adults and had experienced no recent acute infections or vaccinations.

The chain employs TRBV7-9 and TRBJ1-5; TRBD1 aligns across 9 bases. This sequence was found in a man younger than 30 in good health. Some clones in this sample may be carry-over from other donors' samples. The sample comprised naive CD8+ T cells from PBMCs. The CDR3 nucleotides read TGTGCCAGCAGCCTAGGACAGGGGAATCAGCCCCAGCATTTT. Amino acid sequence: CASSLGQGNQPQHF.